The TCR beta chain under discussion was sequenced for a study of blood T cell repertoires in COVID-19. Background on the study: PBMCs, B-cell-depleted T cells, or T cells were the source of the cDNA or gDNA that made up the material.

Germline V gene data show CDR1 as SGHDT and CDR2 as YYEEEE. The CDR3 length is 15 residues. V lost 4 bases, J lost 0 bases, and 11 bases lay in between. The authors' processing: By means of reference gene primer amplification, nucleated cell counts were estimated. Assay used: immunoSEQ multiplex PCR; TCRdb lists only in-frame clones, some missing. The DNA gave D and trimming, while V, J and clone size come from that table. This sample has about 23,000 clones, with over 75% found just once. Material for sequencing was peripheral blood. The V and J genes are TRBV5-6 and TRBJ2-1; TRBD2 is a possible D gene (5 bases). This sequence was found in an elderly woman with acute or convalescent COVID-19. For the CDR3, the DNA is TGTGCCAGCAGCGCGGGTCTTAGCTCCTACAATGAGCAGTTCTTC. It encodes CASSAGLSSYNEQFF.